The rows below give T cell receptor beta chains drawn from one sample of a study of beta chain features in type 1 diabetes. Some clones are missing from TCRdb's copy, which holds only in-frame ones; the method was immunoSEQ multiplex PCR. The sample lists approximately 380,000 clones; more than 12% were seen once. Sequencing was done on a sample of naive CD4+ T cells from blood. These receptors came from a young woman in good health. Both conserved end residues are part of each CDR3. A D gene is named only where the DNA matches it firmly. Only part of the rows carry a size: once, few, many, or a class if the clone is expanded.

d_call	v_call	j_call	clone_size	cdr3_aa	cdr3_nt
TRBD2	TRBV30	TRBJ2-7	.	CACHSGSRQYF	TGTGCCTGTCATAGCGGGAGTAGGCAGTACTTC
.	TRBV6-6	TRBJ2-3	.	CASSPTGVDTQYF	TGTGCCAGCAGCCCGACTGGCGTAGATACGCAGTATTTT
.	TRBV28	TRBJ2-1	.	CASGTTGSYNEQFF	TGTGCCAGTGGTACTACCGGCTCCTACAATGAGCAGTTCTTC
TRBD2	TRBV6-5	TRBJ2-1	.	CASRTSEDTEQFF	TGTGCCAGCAGGACTAGCGAAGACACTGAGCAGTTCTTC
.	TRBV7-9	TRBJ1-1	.	CASSAGTEAFF	TGTGCCAGCAGCGCGGGCACTGAAGCTTTCTTT
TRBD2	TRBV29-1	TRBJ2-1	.	CSVVAGAYNEQFF	TGCAGCGTTGTAGCGGGAGCCTACAATGAGCAGTTCTTC
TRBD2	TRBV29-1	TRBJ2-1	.	CSVDKLAGDNEQFF	TGCAGCGTTGACAAGCTAGCGGGAGACAATGAGCAGTTCTTC
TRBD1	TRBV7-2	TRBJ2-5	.	CASSFTGTGSAVQETQYF	TGTGCCAGCAGCTTCACCGGGACAGGGTCCGCGGTCCAAGAGACCCAGTACTTC
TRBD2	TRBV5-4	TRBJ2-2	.	CASSPAAGAVTGELFF	TGTGCCAGCAGCCCGGCAGCGGGAGCAGTAACCGGGGAGCTGTTTTTT
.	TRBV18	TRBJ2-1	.	CASSPLRGSYNEQFF	TGTGCCAGCTCACCACTGCGGGGCTCCTACAATGAGCAGTTCTTC
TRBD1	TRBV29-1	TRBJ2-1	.	CSALGQSYNEQFF	TGCAGCGCGTTGGGACAGTCATACAATGAGCAGTTCTTC
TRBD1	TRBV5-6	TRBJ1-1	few	CASSLVGTGGTEAFF	TGTGCCAGCAGCTTGGTTGGGACAGGGGGAACTGAAGCTTTCTTT
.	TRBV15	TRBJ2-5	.	CATSRGWGLRRPGETQYF	TGTGCCACCAGCAGAGGGTGGGGTTTGCGGAGGCCCGGGGAGACCCAGTACTTC
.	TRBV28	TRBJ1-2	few	CATRAGGADYGYTF	TGTGCCACCCGGGCGGGGGGGGCGGACTATGGCTACACCTTC
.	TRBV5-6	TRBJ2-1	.	CASSLPSSRSYNEQFF	TGTGCCAGCAGCTTGCCAAGCTCTCGATCCTACAATGAGCAGTTCTTC
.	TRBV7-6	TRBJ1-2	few	CASSLDFRGYGYTF	TGTGCCAGCAGCTTAGACTTCAGGGGCTATGGCTACACCTTC
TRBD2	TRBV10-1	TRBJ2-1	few	CASSGTSGRSGEQFF	TGCGCCAGCAGTGGGACTAGCGGGAGGAGCGGTGAGCAGTTCTTC
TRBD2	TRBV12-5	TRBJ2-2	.	CASGFSGTNTGELFF	TGTGCTAGTGGCTTTAGCGGGACGAACACCGGGGAGCTGTTTTTT
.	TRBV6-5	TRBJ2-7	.	CASSGGALYEQYF	TGTGCCAGCAGTGGAGGGGCCCTTTACGAGCAGTACTTC
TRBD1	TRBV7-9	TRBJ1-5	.	CAGGRDSGEAQHF	TGTGCCGGCGGGAGGGACAGTGGGGAAGCCCAGCATTTT
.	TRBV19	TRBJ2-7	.	CASSTASSYEQYF	TGTGCCAGTAGTACGGCTAGTTCCTACGAGCAGTACTTC
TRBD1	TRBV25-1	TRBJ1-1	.	CASSPAGQGGTEAFF	TGTGCCAGCAGTCCCGCGGGACAGGGGGGCACTGAAGCTTTCTTT
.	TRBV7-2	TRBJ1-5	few	CASSLYHGNQPQHF	TGTGCCAGCAGCTTATATCACGGGAATCAGCCCCAGCATTTT
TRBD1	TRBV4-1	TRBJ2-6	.	CASSPKGTGGPGANVLTF	TGCGCCAGCAGCCCCAAAGGGACAGGGGGGCCTGGGGCCAACGTCCTGACTTTC
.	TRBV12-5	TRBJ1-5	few	CASGLGPGQPQHF	TGTGCTAGTGGTTTGGGGCCGGGGCAGCCCCAGCATTTT
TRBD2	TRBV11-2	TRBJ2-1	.	CASSQGLAGPLSSYNEQFF	TGTGCCAGCAGCCAGGGACTAGCGGGACCGCTTAGCTCCTACAATGAGCAGTTCTTC
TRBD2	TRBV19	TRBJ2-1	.	CASTRLGTSGNNEQFF	TGTGCCAGTACTAGACTCGGGACTAGCGGGAACAATGAGCAGTTCTTC
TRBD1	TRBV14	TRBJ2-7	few	CASSQDGTVSSYEQYF	TGTGCCAGCAGCCAAGATGGGACAGTGAGCTCCTACGAGCAGTACTTC
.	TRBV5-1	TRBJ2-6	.	CASSLPAGANVLTF	TGCGCCAGCAGCCTCCCGGCTGGGGCCAACGTCCTGACTTTC
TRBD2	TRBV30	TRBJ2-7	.	CAWSPLGGGYSQYF	TGTGCCTGGAGCCCTTTGGGGGGAGGGTATTCGCAGTACTTC
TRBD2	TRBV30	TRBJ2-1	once	CAWSVHPPRLREGPYNEQFF	TGTGCCTGGAGTGTACATCCCCCTCGTTTGAGGGAGGGACCTTACAATGAGCAGTTCTTC
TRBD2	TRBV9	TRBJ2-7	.	CASSPTAGGQGEQYF	TGTGCCAGCAGCCCCACTGCGGGAGGGCAAGGGGAGCAGTACTTC
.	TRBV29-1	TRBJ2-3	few	CSVQTTDTQYF	TGCAGCGTTCAAACTACAGATACGCAGTATTTT
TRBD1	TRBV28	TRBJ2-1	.	CASSPSGTGTRSEQFF	TGTGCCAGCAGTCCATCCGGGACAGGGACTCGGAGTGAGCAGTTCTTC
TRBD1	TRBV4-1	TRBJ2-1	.	CASSQGLQTGTYNEQFF	TGCGCCAGCAGCCAAGGGCTCCAGACAGGGACCTACAATGAGCAGTTCTTC
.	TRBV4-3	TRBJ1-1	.	CASSQDFTTGVNTEAFF	TGCGCCAGCAGCCAAGACTTTACGACAGGAGTGAACACTGAAGCTTTCTTT
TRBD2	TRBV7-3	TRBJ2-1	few	CASSLGGSQEQFF	TGTGCCAGCAGCTTGGGCGGGAGTCAAGAGCAGTTCTTC
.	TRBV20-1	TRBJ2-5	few	CSARTVETQYF	TGCAGTGCTAGAACAGTGGAGACCCAGTACTTC
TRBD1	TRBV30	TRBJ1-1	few	CAWTRQGPNTEAFF	TGTGCCTGGACCCGACAGGGCCCAAACACTGAAGCTTTCTTT
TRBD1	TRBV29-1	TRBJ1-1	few	CSAAGQGPLEAFF	TGCAGCGCTGCGGGACAGGGACCCCTCGAAGCTTTCTTT